This T cell receptor (beta chain) was sequenced during a study of blood T cell repertoires in COVID-19. J gave up 6 bases and V 6 bases, and 5 bases lay outside the gene matches. CDR1 MNHEY and CDR2 SVGAGI come from the germline V gene. The CDR3 sequence is 13 residues long. The table came from immunoSEQ multiplex PCR; TCRdb's copy has only in-frame clones and leaves some out. The sample contains about 50,000 clones, 70% to 90% of which appear only once. This chain connects TRBV6-5 to TRBJ2-7; 10 bases are a match to TRBD2. Specimen: peripheral blood. This TCR derives from a man older than 75 with active COVID-19. DNA of the CDR3: TGTGCCAGCAGGGGACTAGCGTGGGGCGAGCAGTACTTC. Translation gives CASRGLAWGEQYF.